Listed below are T cell receptor beta chains from one sample, sequenced in a study of CD8 T cells in ankylosing spondylitis. Each CDR3 protein is one row after TCRdb ran MiXCR on the 5' RACE reads. The sample comprises 200,000 to 250,000 distinct CDR3 sequences, 10% to 13% of which are singletons, and over 20% rests with the top ten. Sequencing used blood, either unsorted or a sorted T cell fraction (not recorded which). These receptor sequences come from a male donor with ankylosing spondylitis or in good health (not recorded which). Each CDR3 is given with its conserved first and last residue. For some rows the clone size is stated as once, few or many, or as a class when expanded; others skip it.

clone_size: many; v_call: TRBV27; j_call: TRBJ1-6; cdr3_aa: CASSVQGFNSPLHF
clone_size: .; v_call: TRBV5-1; j_call: TRBJ2-6; cdr3_aa: CASRQELSSGANVLTF
clone_size: .; v_call: TRBV20-1; j_call: TRBJ2-7; cdr3_aa: CSAPPISSYEQYF
clone_size: .; v_call: TRBV7-6; j_call: TRBJ2-5; cdr3_aa: CASSKGMGLAGVTQYF
clone_size: .; v_call: TRBV4-2; j_call: TRBJ1-1; cdr3_aa: CASSQGDSWAEAFF
clone_size: .; v_call: TRBV20-1; j_call: TRBJ2-5; cdr3_aa: CSARDHWARGEETQYF
clone_size: many; v_call: TRBV29-1; j_call: TRBJ2-3; cdr3_aa: CSVAGDTDTQYF
clone_size: many; v_call: TRBV7-6; j_call: TRBJ2-3; cdr3_aa: CASSFFDGQDTDTQYF
clone_size: few; v_call: TRBV11-2; j_call: TRBJ2-3; cdr3_aa: CASSSPPGMTQYF
clone_size: many; v_call: TRBV5-6; j_call: TRBJ2-3; cdr3_aa: CASSTGTSDLGDTQYF
clone_size: many; v_call: TRBV29-1; j_call: TRBJ2-1; cdr3_aa: CSDTGGSSYNEQFF
clone_size: .; v_call: TRBV29-1; j_call: TRBJ1-5; cdr3_aa: CSAIQGPDQPQHF
clone_size: many; v_call: TRBV7-6; j_call: TRBJ1-1; cdr3_aa: CASSQDEQGTEAFF
clone_size: few; v_call: TRBV29-1; j_call: TRBJ1-1; cdr3_aa: CSADRGNTEAFF
clone_size: many; v_call: TRBV29-1; j_call: TRBJ1-2; cdr3_aa: CSGSRDTGRYGYTF
clone_size: few; v_call: TRBV3-1; j_call: TRBJ2-5; cdr3_aa: CASNPGAGETQYF
clone_size: many; v_call: TRBV12-3/TRBV12-4; j_call: TRBJ2-3; cdr3_aa: CASRQGDTQYF
clone_size: many; v_call: TRBV5-1; j_call: TRBJ2-2; cdr3_aa: CASSLAGAPNTGELFF
clone_size: many; v_call: TRBV12-3/TRBV12-4; j_call: TRBJ1-3; cdr3_aa: CASSSNRDYSGNTIYF
clone_size: many; v_call: TRBV7-9; j_call: TRBJ2-7; cdr3_aa: CASSLAEASSYEQYF
clone_size: few; v_call: TRBV30; j_call: TRBJ2-7; cdr3_aa: CAWSVLEKERYF
clone_size: many; v_call: TRBV6-1; j_call: TRBJ1-1; cdr3_aa: CAVRRGWNTEAFF
clone_size: many; v_call: TRBV5-6; j_call: TRBJ1-6; cdr3_aa: CASSFLGENSPLHF
clone_size: .; v_call: TRBV7-2; j_call: TRBJ2-3; cdr3_aa: CASRPPGLSTDTQYF
clone_size: .; v_call: TRBV12-3/TRBV12-4; j_call: TRBJ2-1; cdr3_aa: CASTVRLAGVYNEQFF
clone_size: .; v_call: TRBV15; j_call: TRBJ2-1; cdr3_aa: CATSTPHRGTGPYNEQFF
clone_size: .; v_call: TRBV2; j_call: TRBJ2-2; cdr3_aa: CASSAPGAVLNTGELFF
clone_size: few; v_call: TRBV5-1; j_call: TRBJ2-3; cdr3_aa: CASSSLDPKDTQYF